Presented here are 25 T cell receptor beta chains from one specimen sequenced in a study of OX40 agonist ivuxolimab in advanced cancers. This table comes from immunoSEQ multiplex PCR, and its TCRdb copy is limited to in-frame clones, with some not included. The table shows over 70,000 clones, with roughly nine tenths occurring only once. This material consisted of CD4+ or CD8+ T cells sorted from blood, taken in a trial of the OX40 agonist ivuxolimab. These receptors came from an adult with an advanced solid tumor such as melanoma, head and neck, liver or kidney cancer.

V gene TRBV15 combines with J gene TRBJ2-6, with D possibly matching TRBD1 (6 bases). Germline CDR1 is LNHNV and CDR2 is YYDKDF (reference sequence). The CDR3 consists of 16 residues. The V gene lost 0 bases and the J gene lost 4 bases, with 10 bases spanning the gap. In DNA form, the CDR3 reads TGTGCCACCAGCAGAGACACAGGGAGCGGGGCCAACGTCCTGACTTTC. This gives the protein CATSRDTGSGANVLTF.

V is TRBV10-3 and J is TRBJ2-7; no definite D call. CDR1 and CDR2 (germline): ENHRY, SYGVKD. Trimming took off 0 bases at V and 2 bases at J, with 5 bases between the two ends. The CDR3 contains 13 residues. The CDR3 sequence: CAISESATYEQYV. In DNA form, the CDR3 reads TGTGCCATCAGTGAGTCCGCCACCTACGAGCAGTACGTC.

In its sample, this clone was seen once. V usage is TRBV5-1 and J usage is TRBJ2-4, with 8 bases fitting TRBD1. The V gene's germline CDR1 is SGHRS and CDR2 YFSETQ. This CDR3 region has 14 residues. Germline trimming cut 2 bases from V and 5 bases from J; bases unmatched to any gene: 3. Here the CDR3 reads CASSFEDRENIQYF. The DNA of the CDR3 is TGCGCCAGCAGCTTCGAGGACAGGGAAAACATTCAGTACTTC.

This chain connects TRBV19 to TRBJ2-7, with a tentative D call TRBD1 (6 bases). The V and J ends lost 1 base and 5 bases respectively, with 9 bases between them. The CDR3 has 13 residues. Per germline, CDR1 LNHDA and CDR2 SQIVND (reference sequence). The CDR3 DNA sequence: TGTGCCAGTAGTATAGGCAGGGGAAACGAGCAGTACTTC. It is translated as CASSIGRGNEQYF. Combining the CDR3 with reference TRBV19 and TRBJ2-7 gives the whole variable domain DGGITQSPKYLFRKEGQNVTLSCEQNLNHDAMYWYRQDPGQGLRLIYYSQIVNDFQKGDIAEGYSVSREKKESFPLTVTSAQKNPTAFYLCASSIGRGNEQYFGPGTRLTVT.

The chain joins TRBV6-6 to TRBJ2-7; 7 nucleotides agree with TRBD1. With V trimmed by 3 bases and J by 3 bases, 2 bases remained unmatched. The CDR3 has 13 amino acids. Germline CDR1 MNHNY, CDR2 SVGAGI (reference sequence). The CDR3 DNA follows: TGTGCCAGCAGTTATAGGACAGGCTACGAGCAGTACGTC. Its translation is CASSYRTGYEQYV.

The chain uses TRBV5-1 and TRBJ1-4; tentatively, D is TRBD1 (6 bases). Germline V CDR1 and CDR2: SGHRS, YFSETQ. This CDR3 has 16 amino acids. Trimming removed 2 bases at V and 8 bases at J, with 19 bases between. CDR3 amino acids: CASSLGGPGAGEKLFF. DNA for the CDR3: TGCGCCAGCAGCTTAGGTGGCCCAGGGGCTGGCGAAAAACTGTTTTTT.

There are a few counts of this clone. The V gene is TRBV28, the J gene TRBJ1-1, with D unclear. The CDR3 runs to 14 residues. Germline-derived CDR1 and CDR2 are MDHEN and SYDVKM. V was cut by 7 bases and J by 4 bases, with 16 bases left in between. The CDR3 DNA is TGTGCCAGCACCACCGCGGGGTACGGCACTGAAGCTTTCTTT. It translates to CASTTAGYGTEAFF. Using reference TRBV28 and TRBJ1-1 for the parts outside the CDR3, the full variable domain is DVKVTQSSRYLVKRTGEKVFLECVQDMDHENMFWYRQDPGLGLRLIYFSYDVKMKEKGDIPEGYSVSREKKERFSLILESASTNQTSMYLCASTTAGYGTEAFFGQGTRLTVV.

This rearrangement joins TRBV27 to TRBJ2-2; D is uncertain. The CDR3 is 12 residues long. The germline V gene encodes CDR1 MNHEY and CDR2 SMNVEV (reference sequence). Trimming took 3 bases from V and 7 from J, leaving 6 bases between them. In DNA form, the CDR3 reads TGTGCCAGCAGTTTTCTAAACGGGGAGCTGTTTTTT. It specifies CASSFLNGELFF.

V and J are TRBV7-2 and TRBJ2-5; tentative D call: TRBD2 (5 bases). Germline lookup yields CDR1 SGHTA and CDR2 FQGNSA. V gave up 0 bases and J gave up 5 bases, with 13 bases separating them. The CDR3 has 15 residues. CDR3 protein: CASSLAASLRETQYF. The CDR3 bases are TGTGCCAGCAGCTTAGCGGCTAGCCTGAGGGAGACCCAGTACTTC.

The chain combines TRBV2 with TRBJ2-7; TRBD1 aligns across 10 bases. The V segment lost 2 bases and the J segment 5 bases; nucleotides outside the gene matches: 3. Germline V lookup: CDR1 SNHLY, CDR2 FYNNEI. CDR3 length: 14 residues. As DNA, the CDR3 is TGTGCCAGCAGTGAATTAGGACAGGGGGACGAGCAGTACTTC. Translating gives CASSELGQGDEQYF.

The chain joins TRBV6-5 to TRBJ2-1, with 9 bases identical to TRBD2. Germline-derived CDR1 and CDR2 are MNHEY and SVGAGI. The CDR3 loop spans 16 amino acids. The J segment lost 3 bases and the V segment lost 4 bases, leaving 7 bases of the junction unmatched. CDR3 residues: CASSSISGGFYNEQFF. DNA for the CDR3: TGTGCCAGCAGTTCCATCAGCGGGGGGTTCTACAATGAGCAGTTCTTC.

This clone has just one count. The chain is built from TRBV7-6 and TRBJ2-6, with D perhaps TRBD1 or TRBD2 (5 bases each). Germline V gives CDR1 SGHVS, CDR2 FNYEAQ. Trimming took off 5 bases at V and 4 bases at J, with 18 bases between the two ends. The CDR3 has 17 residues. The CDR3 nucleotides read TGTGCCAGCAGCCCTGGGTTCGGGGCAGCAGGGGCCAACGTCCTGACTTTC. It encodes CASSPGFGAAGANVLTF.

V usage is TRBV18 and J usage is TRBJ1-2; TRBD1 matches at 8 bases. V shed 5 bases, J shed 7 bases, and the junction held 15 bases outside the gene matches. CDR1 and CDR2 (germline): KGHSH, LQKENI. CDR3 size: 16 residues. The CDR3 sequence: CASSTIFGQGGGGYTF. The CDR3 DNA follows: TGTGCCAGCTCAACTATCTTCGGACAGGGAGGAGGTGGCTACACCTTC.

This chain connects TRBV2 to TRBJ2-7; D is unclear. Germline CDR1 and CDR2: SNHLY and FYNNEI. V was cut by 7 bases and J by 6 bases, with 10 bases left in between. The CDR3 loop spans 11 amino acids. In DNA form, the CDR3 reads TGTGCCAGCACCCCATTTCTCGAGCAGTACGTC. This codes for CASTPFLEQYV.

This chain links TRBV2 with TRBJ2-7; 10 bases are a match to TRBD2. The CDR3 extends over 16 amino acids. CDR1 SNHLY and CDR2 FYNNEI come from the germline V gene. The J segment lost 0 bases and the V segment lost 2 bases, leaving 4 bases of the junction unmatched. DNA for the CDR3: TGTGCCAGCAGTGAATTAGCGGGGGGCCTCTCCTACGAGCAGTACGTC. Its translation: CASSELAGGLSYEQYV.

This rearrangement joins TRBV28 to TRBJ1-6; D gene ambiguous. V was clipped by 6 bases and J by 10 bases, with 19 bases between them. The V gene's germline CDR1 is MDHEN and CDR2 SYDVKM. CDR3 length: 15 amino acids. CDR3 residues: CASRTPRGIQSPLHF. The CDR3, as DNA: TGTGCCAGCAGAACCCCCCGGGGTATTCAATCACCCCTCCACTTT.

This clone was recorded only once. The V call is TRBV10-3, the J call TRBJ2-2; 14 bases align to TRBD2. CDR1 is ENHRY and CDR2 is SYGVKD in the germline V gene. This CDR3 comprises 14 residues. After removal of 6 bases from V and 6 bases from J, the junction contained 0 bases not matched to a gene. CDR3 sequence (DNA): TGTGCCATCAGGACTAGCGGGGGGGCCGGGGAGCTGTTTTTT. This sequence encodes CAIRTSGGAGELFF.

The CDR3, as DNA: TGTGCCAGCAGCGCCTGGACTAGCGGTTACACAGATACGCAGTATTTT. Encoded protein: CASSAWTSGYTDTQYF. The chain combines TRBV5-6 with TRBJ2-3, with 10 nucleotides matching TRBD2. Trimming cost V 4 bases and J 2 bases; bases outside gene matches: 7. CDR3 size: 16 residues. Germline V gene sequence: CDR1 SGHDT, CDR2 YYEEEE.

V usage is TRBV5-1 and J usage is TRBJ2-2; 9 bases map to TRBD2. This CDR3 has 15 amino acids. V was pared by 3 bases and J by 3 bases, with 3 bases of the junction left unmatched. CDR1 and CDR2 from the germline V gene are SGHRS and YFSETQ. The CDR3 here is CASSSRTSDTGELFF. DNA of the CDR3: TGCGCCAGCAGCTCCCGGACTAGCGACACCGGGGAGCTGTTTTTT.

The chain has TRBV5-4 and TRBJ1-3, with D possibly matching TRBD1 (5 bases). There are 14 residues in the CDR3. From germline, CDR1 is SGHNT and CDR2 YYREEE (reference sequence). The V and J ends lost 3 bases and 7 bases respectively, with 14 bases between them. CDR3 amino acids: CASSYRGGDNTIYF. In DNA, the CDR3 is TGTGCCAGCAGCTACCGCGGGGGGGATAACACCATATATTTT.

This rearrangement joins TRBV2 to TRBJ1-2; TRBD1 aligns across 11 bases. The length of the CDR3 is 13 residues. Germline V gives CDR1 SNHLY, CDR2 FYNNEI. The V gene end was trimmed by 6 bases and the J gene end by 3 bases; junction bases not matched to a gene: 0. Written as DNA, the CDR3 is TGTGCCAGCAGGGGACAGGGGGACTATGGCTACACCTTC. This encodes CASRGQGDYGYTF. Drawing the rest from reference TRBV2 and TRBJ1-2, the complete variable domain is EPEVTQTPSHQVTQMGQEVILRCVPISNHLYFYWYRQILGQKVEFLVSFYNNEISEKSEIFDDQFSVERPDGSNFTLKIRSTKLEDSAMYFCASRGQGDYGYTFGSGTRLTVV.

This chain joins TRBV6-5 and TRBJ1-5; D may be TRBD1 (5 bases). Looked up from germline, CDR1 is MNHEY and CDR2 is SVGAGI. The CDR3 extends over 13 amino acids. V lost 6 bases and J 6 bases, leaving 12 bases between the germline ends. This CDR3 reads CASRGHLSQPQHF. The DNA of the CDR3 is TGTGCCAGCAGGGGGCATTTGAGTCAGCCCCAGCATTTT.

The V and J genes are TRBV7-9 and TRBJ2-2; D is uncertain. From germline, CDR1 is SEHNR and CDR2 FQNEAQ (reference sequence). V gave up 11 bases and J gave up 4 bases, with 11 bases separating them. The CDR3 contains 12 residues. The CDR3 protein is CACARGTGELFF. DNA of the CDR3: TGTGCCTGCGCGAGAGGCACCGGGGAGCTGTTTTTT.

The chain combines TRBV7-8 with TRBJ2-3; D gene unclear. Between the trimmed V and J ends, which lost 1 base and 6 bases, there was a span of 5 bases. Germline V gives CDR1 SGHVS, CDR2 FQNEAQ. CDR3 length: 12 amino acids. The CDR3 DNA reads TGTGCCAGCAGCTTAGGGTGGGATACGCAGTATTTT. Translated: CASSLGWDTQYF.

This clone has only one observation. This chain links TRBV28 with TRBJ1-1; 9 nucleotides match TRBD1. The CDR3 loop spans 15 amino acids. In germline, CDR1 is MDHEN, CDR2 SYDVKM. The V and J ends lost 6 bases and 5 bases, in that order; junction bases with no gene match: 10. In nucleotides, the CDR3 is TGTGCCAGCAGGGGTACAGGGGGCGCAAGGACTGAAGCTTTCTTT. Translation: CASRGTGGARTEAFF.